This T cell receptor beta chain was captured by sequencing in a study of blood T cell repertoires in COVID-19. Study at large: The United States, Italy and Spain were the sources of the acute and convalescent COVID-19 samples. The analysed material was cDNA or gDNA that came from T cells, B-cell-depleted T cells, or PBMCs.

Germline assignment: CDR1 MNHEY and CDR2 SVGEGT. The CDR3 runs 13 residues. Trimming shortened V by 2 bases and J by 4 bases, and 9 bases separated the two germline ends. The authors' processing: Estimates of nucleated cell counts were drawn from the amplification of reference gene primers. Here immunoSEQ multiplex PCR was the method, and the copy in TCRdb shows in-frame clones only, minus some. V and J calls and clone size are copied from that table; D and trimming were computed from the DNA. The top ten clones hold less than 9% of a sample with some 93,000 clones, 65% to 90% of them seen once. Sequencing input: peripheral blood. The sequence was obtained from a man in his sixties with acute or convalescent COVID-19. The chain uses TRBV6-2 or TRBV6-3 and TRBJ2-7; unclear D gene. The CDR3 DNA reads TGTGCCAGCAGTTACCCGACACCTTACGAGCAGTACTTC. It is translated as CASSYPTPYEQYF.